What follows are 20 T cell receptor beta chains derived from one specimen sequenced in a study of T cell responses to AZD1222 COVID-19 vaccine. Some clones are missing from TCRdb's copy, which holds only in-frame ones; the method was immunoSEQ multiplex PCR. The sample shows some 130,000 clones, approximately 90% of them seen only once. The specimen was peripheral blood, collected on day 0 of AZD1222 vaccination. The receptors shown here come from an adult in good health.

The CDR3 loop is CASREYTEAFF. The CDR3 DNA sequence: TGTGCCAGCAGGGAGTACACTGAAGCTTTCTTT. The chain joins TRBV19 to TRBJ1-1; a possible D gene is TRBD1 (5 bases). Germline V gene sequence: CDR1 LNHDA, CDR2 SQIVND (reference sequence). V lost 9 bases to trimming and J lost 3 bases, with 8 bases between them. This CDR3 spans 11 amino acids.

The CDR3 DNA follows: TGTGCCAGCAGTGATTTCTTGGGCAGGTTTAGCAATCAGCCCCAGCATTTT. Translation: CASSDFLGRFSNQPQHF. The rearrangement joins TRBV6-2 or TRBV6-3 to TRBJ1-5; D remains ambiguous. The CDR3 totals 17 residues. The V gene's germline CDR1 is MNHEY and CDR2 SVGEGT. V shed 5 bases and J shed 0 bases, with 17 bases lying between them.

The chain couples TRBV6-2 or TRBV6-3 to TRBJ2-1, with 10 positions matching TRBD2. From germline, CDR1 is MNHEY and CDR2 SVGEGT. The CDR3 runs 20 residues. V shed 2 bases, J shed 8 bases, and the junction held 21 bases outside the gene matches. The CDR3 loop reads CASSYPSRTSGPIRVDEQFF. The CDR3 DNA sequence: TGTGCCAGCAGTTACCCTTCTCGGACTAGCGGCCCTATTAGGGTCGATGAGCAGTTCTTC.

This CDR3 reads CASSLSRQSHYGYTF. The DNA for the CDR3 is TGTGCCAGCAGCCTTAGTAGACAGTCCCACTATGGCTACACCTTC. The gene calls are TRBV7-2 and TRBJ1-2; D is perhaps TRBD1 (5 bases). The CDR3 loop spans 15 amino acids. Trimming removed 5 bases at V and 3 bases at J, with 16 bases between. Per the germline V gene, CDR1 is SGHTA and CDR2 is FQGNSA. Based on the CDR3 plus reference TRBV7-2 and TRBJ1-2, the full variable domain is GAGVSQSPSNKVTEKGKDVELRCDPISGHTALYWYRQSLGQGLEFLIYFQGNSAPDKSGLPSDRFSAERTGGSVSTLTIQRTQQEDSAVYLCASSLSRQSHYGYTFGSGTRLTVV.

The chain recombines TRBV7-8 with TRBJ2-3; D may match TRBD1 or TRBD2 (5 bases each). Trimming took 4 bases from V and 1 from J, leaving 18 bases between them. This CDR3 has 17 amino acids. Germline V gene data show CDR1 as SGHVS and CDR2 as FQNEAQ. CDR3 amino acids: CASSSGRGAFRTDTQYF. CDR3 DNA sequence: TGTGCCAGCAGCTCGGGGCGAGGAGCGTTCCGCACAGATACGCAGTATTTT.

This clone was detected ten times or more. The chain carries TRBV9 and TRBJ2-1; maybe TRBD1 (6 bases). Germline assignment: CDR1 SGDLS and CDR2 YYNGEE. Trimming removed 5 bases at V and 8 bases at J, with 20 bases between. This CDR3 is built from 15 residues. This CDR3 is CASRLTQGSYDEQFF. The CDR3 nucleotides are TGTGCCAGCAGGTTGACTCAGGGGAGTTACGATGAGCAGTTCTTC.

The rearrangement joins TRBV28 to TRBJ1-1; D is perhaps TRBD1 (5 bases). The V and J ends lost 7 bases and 6 bases respectively, with 24 bases between them. This CDR3 comprises 16 residues. The V gene's germline CDR1 is MDHEN and CDR2 SYDVKM. The CDR3 bases are TGTGCCAGCATCCTGCTGGGTCCGGGGGAGAGTTCTGAAGCTTTCTTT. This translates into CASILLGPGESSEAFF.

The genes are TRBV6-5 and TRBJ1-2; the D gene is possibly TRBD1 (5 bases). The CDR3 is 13 residues long. The germline gives CDR1 MNHEY, CDR2 SVGAGI. The germline V and J ends were trimmed by 6 bases and 4 bases, with 12 bases remaining between them. The DNA for the CDR3 is TGTGCCAGCAGGAACGGGGGGATCTATGGCTACACCTTC. As protein: CASRNGGIYGYTF.

The J gene is TRBJ1-2, the V gene TRBV5-1, with TRBD1 as a possible D gene (5 bases). V was cut by 0 bases and J by 3 bases, with 9 bases left in between. This CDR3 region has 14 residues. Germline CDR1 is SGHRS and CDR2 is YFSETQ. For the CDR3, the DNA is TGCGCCAGCAGCTTGGATTTGGGGGACTATGGCTACACCTTC. Its protein product is CASSLDLGDYGYTF.

The rearrangement joins TRBV18 to TRBJ1-3; TRBD1 is a possible D gene (6 bases). Germline loops: CDR1 KGHSH, CDR2 LQKENI. The CDR3 spans 14 residues. V was clipped by 8 bases and J by 0 bases, with 11 bases between them. The CDR3 coding sequence is TGTGCCAGCACGGGACAAATCTCTGGAAACACCATATATTTT. The encoded protein is CASTGQISGNTIYF. Complete variable domain (other parts from reference TRBV18 and TRBJ1-3): NAGVMQNPRHLVRRRGQEARLRCSPMKGHSHVYWYRQLPEEGLKFMVYLQKENIIDESGMPKERFSAEFPKEGPSILRIQQVVRGDSAAYFCASTGQISGNTIYFGEGSWLTVV.

This clone has only one observation. V gene TRBV25-1 combines with J gene TRBJ1-1; TRBD1 agrees at 9 bases. The CDR3 covers 15 residues. With V trimmed by 2 bases and J by 5 bases, 6 bases remained unmatched. Germline CDR1 reads MGHDK; CDR2 reads SYGVNS. CDR3 protein: CASSEVGTGITEAFF. The CDR3 DNA reads TGTGCCAGCAGTGAAGTCGGGACAGGGATTACTGAAGCTTTCTTT. Drawing the rest from reference TRBV25-1 and TRBJ1-1, the complete variable domain is EADIYQTPRYLVIGTGKKITLECSQTMGHDKMYWYQQDPGMELHLIHYSYGVNSTEKGDLSSESTVSRIRTEHFPLTLESARPSHTSQYLCASSEVGTGITEAFFGQGTRLTVV.

The V and J genes are TRBV27 and TRBJ1-2, with 7 bases matching TRBD1. The CDR3 runs 16 residues. V was clipped by 4 bases and J by 4 bases; unmatched bases: 12. Germline lookup yields CDR1 MNHEY and CDR2 SMNVEV (reference sequence). In nucleotides, the CDR3 is TGTGCCAGCAGTTCCAAAATCGACAGGGCTGGCTATGGCTACACCTTC. Translated: CASSSKIDRAGYGYTF.

The V call is TRBV27, the J call TRBJ2-7, with 7 bases lining up with TRBD2. This CDR3 spans 13 amino acids. Germline V CDR1 and CDR2: MNHEY, SMNVEV (reference sequence). The J segment lost 1 base and the V segment lost 5 bases, leaving 2 bases of the junction unmatched. This chain's CDR3 is CASSPGGSYEQYF. Written as DNA, the CDR3 is TGTGCCAGCAGTCCCGGGGGGTCCTACGAGCAGTACTTC.

The V call is TRBV28, the J call TRBJ2-3, with a tentative D call TRBD2 (5 bases). In germline, CDR1 is MDHEN, CDR2 SYDVKM. The V and J ends lost 7 bases and 5 bases respectively, with 10 bases between them. This CDR3 is built from 12 residues. The CDR3: CASTGLGDTQYF. DNA for the CDR3: TGTGCCAGCACGGGATTGGGAGATACGCAGTATTTT.

In DNA form, the CDR3 reads TGTGCCAGCTCACCAATGGGGGCCTGGAACTATGGCTACACCTTC. Protein sequence: CASSPMGAWNYGYTF. This chain uses TRBV18 with TRBJ1-2, with D maybe TRBD1 (6 bases). Trimming stripped 2 bases from V and 2 bases from J, with 12 bases between. The CDR3 has 15 residues. The germline CDR1 and CDR2 sequences are KGHSH and LQKENI. Using reference TRBV18 and TRBJ1-2 for the parts outside the CDR3, the full variable domain is NAGVMQNPRHLVRRRGQEARLRCSPMKGHSHVYWYRQLPEEGLKFMVYLQKENIIDESGMPKERFSAEFPKEGPSILRIQQVVRGDSAAYFCASSPMGAWNYGYTFGSGTRLTVV.

This sequence joins TRBV10-3 and TRBJ2-7; D is possibly TRBD1 (7 bases). CDR1 is ENHRY and CDR2 is SYGVKD in the germline V gene. Trimming took 2 bases from V and 5 from J, leaving 16 bases between them. The CDR3 consists of 15 residues. The CDR3 nucleotides are TGTGCCATCAGTGAGAAACAGGGGCGCGGGGACGAGCAGTACTTC. This translates into CAISEKQGRGDEQYF.

The rearrangement links TRBV25-1 to TRBJ2-2, with 9 bases matching TRBD1. Germline trimming cut 11 bases from V and 5 bases from J; bases unmatched to any gene: 6. From germline, CDR1 is MGHDK and CDR2 SYGVNS. This CDR3 has 13 amino acids. In nucleotides, the CDR3 is TGTGCCTGCCGGACAGGGGTAACCGGGGAGCTGTTTTTT. It encodes CACRTGVTGELFF.

This chain connects TRBV7-2 to TRBJ2-2; 7 nucleotides align to TRBD1. The CDR3 spans 15 residues. Germline loops: CDR1 SGHTA, CDR2 FQGNSA. J lost 0 bases, V lost 3 bases, and 1 base had no gene match. The CDR3 loop is CASSFGQANTGELFF. Written as DNA, the CDR3 is TGTGCCAGCAGCTTTGGACAGGCGAACACCGGGGAGCTGTTTTTT. The variable domain in full, with the rest retrieved from reference TRBV7-2 and TRBJ2-2, is GAGVSQSPSNKVTEKGKDVELRCDPISGHTALYWYRQSLGQGLEFLIYFQGNSAPDKSGLPSDRFSAERTGGSVSTLTIQRTQQEDSAVYLCASSFGQANTGELFFGEGSRLTVL.

This clone was recorded only once. The chain carries TRBV29-1 and TRBJ2-5, with 13 bases aligning to TRBD2. Germline V lookup: CDR1 SQVTM, CDR2 ANQGSEA. Losses at the gene ends were 8 bases for V and 5 bases for J; bases not matched to a gene: 5. This CDR3 spans 13 amino acids. The CDR3 DNA follows: TGCAGCTTCCGGACTAGCGGGGGTGAGACCCAGTACTTC. Amino acid sequence: CSFRTSGGETQYF.

The gene calls are TRBV3-1 (or the pseudogene TRBV3-2) and TRBJ1-2; D unresolved. The V end lost 0 bases, the J end lost 3 bases, and 11 bases lay between the germline ends. CDR3 length: 15 residues. Germline V gene lookup returns CDR1 LGHDT and CDR2 YNNKEL (reference sequence). The CDR3, as DNA: TGTGCCAGCAGCCAAGATCTAGCCAGTTACTATGGCTACACCTTC. Translated, it gives CASSQDLASYYGYTF.